Sequencing of this T cell receptor beta chain was carried out in a study of T cell responses to AZD1222 COVID-19 vaccine. V was clipped by 6 bases and J by 8 bases, with 10 bases between them. The germline V gene encodes CDR1 LNHDA and CDR2 SQIVND (reference sequence). The CDR3 is made up of 12 amino acids. Turning to this clone: No antigen is known for it.

Points from the study as a whole: There were vaccine-associated CD4 TCRs across spike, dominant at 160-218 and 743-854.

Measured with immunoSEQ multiplex PCR; TCRdb has only the in-frame clones, and not every one. The sample lists over 65,000 clones, around four fifths occurring once. The J gene is TRBJ2-2, the V gene TRBV19; no clear D gene. The sequence came from an adult in good health. The source was peripheral blood, collected on day 0 of AZD1222 vaccination. CDR3 in DNA: TGTGCCAGTAGACCGGATAGAGGGGAGCTGTTTTTT. This codes for CASRPDRGELFF.